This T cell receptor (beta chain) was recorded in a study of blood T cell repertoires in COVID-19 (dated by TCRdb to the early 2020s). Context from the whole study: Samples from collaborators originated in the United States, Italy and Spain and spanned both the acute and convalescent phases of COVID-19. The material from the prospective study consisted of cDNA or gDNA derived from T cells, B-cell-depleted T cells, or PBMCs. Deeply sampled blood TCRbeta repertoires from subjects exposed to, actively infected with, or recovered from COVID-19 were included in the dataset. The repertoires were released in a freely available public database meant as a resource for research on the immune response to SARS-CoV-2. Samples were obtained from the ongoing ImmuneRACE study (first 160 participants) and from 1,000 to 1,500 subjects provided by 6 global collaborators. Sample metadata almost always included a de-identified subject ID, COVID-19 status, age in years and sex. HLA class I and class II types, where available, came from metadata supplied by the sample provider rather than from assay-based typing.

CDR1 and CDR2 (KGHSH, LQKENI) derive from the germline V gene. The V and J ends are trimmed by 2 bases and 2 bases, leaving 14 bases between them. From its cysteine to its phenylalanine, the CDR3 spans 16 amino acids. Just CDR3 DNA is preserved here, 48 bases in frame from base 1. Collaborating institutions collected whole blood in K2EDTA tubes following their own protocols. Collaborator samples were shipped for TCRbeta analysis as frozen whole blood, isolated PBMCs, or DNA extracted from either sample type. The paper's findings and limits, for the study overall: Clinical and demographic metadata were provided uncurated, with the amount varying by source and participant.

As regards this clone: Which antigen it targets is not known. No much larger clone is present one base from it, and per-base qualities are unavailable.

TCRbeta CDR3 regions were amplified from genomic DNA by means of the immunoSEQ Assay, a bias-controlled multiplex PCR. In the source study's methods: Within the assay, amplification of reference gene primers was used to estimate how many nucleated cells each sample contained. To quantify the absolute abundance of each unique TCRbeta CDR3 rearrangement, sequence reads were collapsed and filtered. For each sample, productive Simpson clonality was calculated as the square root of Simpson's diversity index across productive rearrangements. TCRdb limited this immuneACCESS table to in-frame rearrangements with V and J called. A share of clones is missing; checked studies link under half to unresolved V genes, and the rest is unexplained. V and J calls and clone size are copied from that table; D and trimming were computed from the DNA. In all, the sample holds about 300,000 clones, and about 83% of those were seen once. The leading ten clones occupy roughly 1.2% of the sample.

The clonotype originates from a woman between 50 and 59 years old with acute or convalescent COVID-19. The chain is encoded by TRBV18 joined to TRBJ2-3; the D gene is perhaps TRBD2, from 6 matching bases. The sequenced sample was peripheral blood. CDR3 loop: CASSPGRIGVTDTQYF. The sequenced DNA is TGTGCCAGCTCACCAGGGAGGATTGGGGTCACAGATACGCAGTATTTT.